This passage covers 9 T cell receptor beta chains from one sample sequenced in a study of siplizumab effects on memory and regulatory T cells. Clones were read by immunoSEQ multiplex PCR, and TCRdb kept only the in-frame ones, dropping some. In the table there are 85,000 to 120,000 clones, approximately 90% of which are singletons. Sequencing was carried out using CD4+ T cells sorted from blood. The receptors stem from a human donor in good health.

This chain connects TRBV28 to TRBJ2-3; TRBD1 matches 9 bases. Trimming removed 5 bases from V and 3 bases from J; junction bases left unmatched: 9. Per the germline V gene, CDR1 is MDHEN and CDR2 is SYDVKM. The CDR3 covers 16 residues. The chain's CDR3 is CASSPWGQGGTDTQYF. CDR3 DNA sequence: TGTGCCAGCAGTCCATGGGGACAGGGAGGTACAGATACGCAGTATTTT. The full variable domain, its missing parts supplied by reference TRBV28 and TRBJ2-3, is DVKVTQSSRYLVKRTGEKVFLECVQDMDHENMFWYRQDPGLGLRLIYFSYDVKMKEKGDIPEGYSVSREKKERFSLILESASTNQTSMYLCASSPWGQGGTDTQYFGPGTRLTVL.

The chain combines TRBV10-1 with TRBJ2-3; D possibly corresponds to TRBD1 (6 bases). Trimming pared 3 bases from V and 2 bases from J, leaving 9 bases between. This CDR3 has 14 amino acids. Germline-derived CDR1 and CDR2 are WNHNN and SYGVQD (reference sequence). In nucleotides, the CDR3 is TGCGCCAGCAGTGAAGGACAGAACACAGATACGCAGTATTTT. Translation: CASSEGQNTDTQYF.

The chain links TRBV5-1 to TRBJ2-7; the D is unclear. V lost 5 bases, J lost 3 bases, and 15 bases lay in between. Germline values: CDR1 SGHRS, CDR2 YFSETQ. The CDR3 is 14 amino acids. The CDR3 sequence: CASSPQTTLYEQYF. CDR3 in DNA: TGCGCCAGCAGTCCTCAGACAACCCTCTACGAGCAGTACTTC.

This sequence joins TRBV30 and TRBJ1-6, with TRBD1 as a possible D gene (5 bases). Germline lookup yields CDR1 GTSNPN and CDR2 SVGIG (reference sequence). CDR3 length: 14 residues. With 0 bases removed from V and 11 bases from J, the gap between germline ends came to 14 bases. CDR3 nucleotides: TGTGCCTGGAGTGTACCTGGGGGTGTGGCACCCCTCCACTTT. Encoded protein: CAWSVPGGVAPLHF.

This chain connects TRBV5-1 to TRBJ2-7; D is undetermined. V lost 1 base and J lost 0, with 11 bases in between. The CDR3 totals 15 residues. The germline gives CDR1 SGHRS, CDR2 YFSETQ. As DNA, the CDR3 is TGCGCCAGCAGCTTGAAACCGGAAAGCTCCTACGAGCAGTACTTC. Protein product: CASSLKPESSYEQYF.

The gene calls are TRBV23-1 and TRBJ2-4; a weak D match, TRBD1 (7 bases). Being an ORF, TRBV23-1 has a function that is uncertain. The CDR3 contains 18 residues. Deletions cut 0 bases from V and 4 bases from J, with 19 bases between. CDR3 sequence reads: CASSQSGGQSKNKNIQYF. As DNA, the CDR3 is TGCGCCAGCAGTCAATCGGGGGGACAGTCTAAGAATAAAAACATTCAGTACTTC.

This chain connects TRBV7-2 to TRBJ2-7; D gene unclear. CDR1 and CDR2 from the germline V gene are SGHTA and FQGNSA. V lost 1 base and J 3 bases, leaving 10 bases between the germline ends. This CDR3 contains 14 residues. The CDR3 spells CASSLGGLIYEQYF. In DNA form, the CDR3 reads TGTGCCAGCAGCTTAGGGGGTCTGATCTACGAGCAGTACTTC. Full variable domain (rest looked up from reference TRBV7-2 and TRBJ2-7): GAGVSQSPSNKVTEKGKDVELRCDPISGHTALYWYRQSLGQGLEFLIYFQGNSAPDKSGLPSDRFSAERTGGSVSTLTIQRTQQEDSAVYLCASSLGGLIYEQYFGPGTRLTVT.

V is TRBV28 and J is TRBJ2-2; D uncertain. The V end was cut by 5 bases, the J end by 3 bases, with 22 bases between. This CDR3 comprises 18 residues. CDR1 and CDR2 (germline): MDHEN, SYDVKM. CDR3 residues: CASSGGLKISRDTGELFF. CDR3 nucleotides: TGTGCCAGCAGTGGCGGCCTTAAGATCTCCCGGGACACCGGGGAGCTGTTTTTT.

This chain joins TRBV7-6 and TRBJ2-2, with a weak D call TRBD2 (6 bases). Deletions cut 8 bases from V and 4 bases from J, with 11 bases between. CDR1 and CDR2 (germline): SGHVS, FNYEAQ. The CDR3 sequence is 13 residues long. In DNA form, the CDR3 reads TGTGCCAGCGTGGCGGGAACCACCGGGGAGCTGTTTTTT. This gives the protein CASVAGTTGELFF.